A selection of T cell receptor beta chains follows, all from one sample in a study of PD-L1 blockade in urothelial cancer. Clones were sequenced by immunoSEQ multiplex PCR, and TCRdb holds only the in-frame ones, with some missing. The sample records around 56,000 clones, just over 85% being singletons. The sample in question was PBMCs, obtained around atezolizumab (anti-PD-L1) treatment. The origin of the receptors is a man aged 45 to 65 with urothelial cancer. CDR3s include the opening cysteine and the closing phenylalanine or tryptophan. The D gene is left open where the match is weak. Size values are once, few and many counts, or a class for expanded clones, and some rows have none.

abundance,j_gene,v_gene,d_gene,CDR3nt,CDR3aa
-,TRBJ2-7,TRBV7-9,-,TGTGCCAGCAGCTCCCAGACAGAGCAGTACGAGCAGTACTTC,CASSSQTEQYEQYF
-,TRBJ1-1,TRBV9,-,TGTGCCAGCAGCGTAGCCGAGGACAGACAACGTGAAGCTTTCTTT,CASSVAEDRQREAFF
-,TRBJ2-7,TRBV27,TRBD2,TGTGCCAGTCAAAGTCTATCGGGAGGGCCGGAAGAGCAGTACTTC,CASQSLSGGPEEQYF
-,TRBJ2-7,TRBV11-2,TRBD2,TGTGCCAGCAGGAAGCTAGCGGGGGTGTACGAGCAGTACTTC,CASRKLAGVYEQYF
few,TRBJ2-1,TRBV5-1,-,TGCGCCAGCAGCGCTCTAGCGAACACGCAGTTCTTC,CASSALANTQFF
-,TRBJ1-6,TRBV4-1,-,TGCGCCAGCAGCCTAGGACTTGCCTATAATTCACCCCTCCACTTT,CASSLGLAYNSPLHF
-,TRBJ1-4,TRBV2,-,TGTGCCAGCACTGTTGAGCATGCAACTAATGAAAAACTGTTTTTT,CASTVEHATNEKLFF
-,TRBJ1-3,TRBV28,-,TGTGCCAGCACCACGGGGTTTCGCTCTGGAAACACCATATATTTT,CASTTGFRSGNTIYF
-,TRBJ1-5,TRBV28,TRBD1,TGTGCCAGCAGCGCCTCAGGGGGCCATCAGCCCCAGCATTTT,CASSASGGHQPQHF
once,TRBJ2-5,TRBV6-1,TRBD1,TGTGCCAGCGGGGGGACAGGGGGCCAAGAGACCCAGTACTTC,CASGGTGGQETQYF
-,TRBJ2-3,TRBV28,-,TGTGCCAGCAGTTTCCTCTCGGGGAAATCCACAGATACGCAGTATTTT,CASSFLSGKSTDTQYF
-,TRBJ1-6,TRBV5-6,-,TGTGCCAGCAGCAGAGCGGATAATTCACCCCTCCACTTT,CASSRADNSPLHF
-,TRBJ1-4,TRBV18,-,TGTGCCAGCTCACGGGGGAAAACAGGGCCCCTGAGTGAAAAACTGTTTTTT,CASSRGKTGPLSEKLFF
-,TRBJ1-5,TRBV27,TRBD1,TGTGCCAGCAGGTCGGGACAGGTCGCCCAGCCCCAGCATTTT,CASRSGQVAQPQHF
-,TRBJ1-5,TRBV10-2,-,TGCGCCAGCGTGACCGGGGGGAAGCGTCAGCCCCAGCATTTT,CASVTGGKRQPQHF
-,TRBJ2-3,TRBV30,-,TGTGCCTGGAGTGTTCCCTTTCCAGATACGCAGTATTTT,CAWSVPFPDTQYF
-,TRBJ2-6,TRBV27,TRBD1,TGTGCCAGCACTAGAACGACAGGGAAGACTGGGGCCAACGTCCTGACTTTC,CASTRTTGKTGANVLTF
-,TRBJ2-7,TRBV10-2,TRBD2,TGCGCCAGCAGTGAGCGGGGGGACTCGGGGGAGCAGTACTTC,CASSERGDSGEQYF
-,TRBJ2-5,TRBV5-1,-,TGCGCCAGCAGCTTGGACCCTGGTGGCGGGGAGACCCAGTACTTC,CASSLDPGGGETQYF
-,TRBJ2-5,TRBV19,TRBD2,TGTGCCAGTAGTACCCGGGGGGTACAAGAGACCCAGTACTTC,CASSTRGVQETQYF
-,TRBJ1-6,TRBV9,-,TGTGCCAGCAGCGTAGGGCCCGTGAATTCACCCCTCCACTTT,CASSVGPVNSPLHF
-,TRBJ1-3,TRBV5-6,TRBD1,TGTGCCAGCAGCTTCGGGACAGAGGGAAACACCATATATTTT,CASSFGTEGNTIYF
-,TRBJ1-2,TRBV20-1,-,TGCAGTGCTAGTTTCGGGGATGGCTACACCTTC,CSASFGDGYTF
-,TRBJ2-5,TRBV9,-,TGTGCCAGCAGCGCCCACAAATTACAAGAGACCCAGTACTTC,CASSAHKLQETQYF
-,TRBJ2-3,TRBV19,-,TGTGCCAGTAGTGAACCGGGACTGTCTAATACGCAGTATTTT,CASSEPGLSNTQYF
-,TRBJ1-2,TRBV19,-,TGTGCCAGTAGTATAGATCTTCCCGGGGTTTATGGCTACACCTTC,CASSIDLPGVYGYTF
-,TRBJ1-1,TRBV7-9,-,TGTGCCAGCAGCCAGGCAGGTGGCACTGAAGCTTTCTTT,CASSQAGGTEAFF
-,TRBJ2-2,TRBV6-1,-,TGTGCCAGCAGTGAAAAACGGTCCACCGGGGAGCTGTTTTTT,CASSEKRSTGELFF
-,TRBJ2-7,TRBV19,TRBD1,TGTGCCAGTAGTGCCCCGGGACAGGGGTACGAGCAGTACTTC,CASSAPGQGYEQYF
-,TRBJ1-5,TRBV11-2,-,TGTGCCAGCAGCCTCGGGTTTGCCCAGCCCCAGCATTTT,CASSLGFAQPQHF
-,TRBJ2-2,TRBV11-3,TRBD2,TGTGCCAGCAGCGCAGGTCTAGCGGACACCGGGGAGCTGTTTTTT,CASSAGLADTGELFF
-,TRBJ2-5,TRBV27,TRBD1,TGTGCCAGCAGTTTGGACGTCCCGGGACAGGGATCGGGTCGGGAGACCCAGTACTTC,CASSLDVPGQGSGRETQYF
-,TRBJ2-5,TRBV5-1,TRBD2,TGCGCCAGCAGGGCGACTAGCGGGAGCCAAGAGACCCAGTACTTC,CASRATSGSQETQYF
-,TRBJ1-2,TRBV9,TRBD1,TGTGCCAGCAGGAAACAGGGGCGCAATGGCTACACCTTC,CASRKQGRNGYTF
-,TRBJ2-5,TRBV30,-,TGTGCCTGGAGTGTACTAGGAGGGGAGACCCAGTACTTC,CAWSVLGGETQYF
-,TRBJ2-7,TRBV2,-,TGTGCCAGCAGTGGGCGGGGCCGCTCCTACGAGCAGTACTTC,CASSGRGRSYEQYF
-,TRBJ1-1,TRBV10-3,-,TGTGCCATCACAGCGGGGCCGGGCACTGAAGCTTTCTTT,CAITAGPGTEAFF
-,TRBJ2-1,TRBV2,TRBD2,TGTGCCTCCGAGCGGGATCGCTCCTACAATGAGCAGTTCTTC,CASERDRSYNEQFF
-,TRBJ1-1,TRBV23-1,TRBD1,TGCGCCAGCAGTCAACCCGGACAGGGGGCCCCGGCTTTCTTT,CASSQPGQGAPAFF
-,TRBJ1-2,TRBV7-9,-,TGTGCCAGCAGCTTATACTTCACAGCCGCTAACTATGGCTACACCTTC,CASSLYFTAANYGYTF
-,TRBJ2-3,TRBV28,TRBD1,TGTGCCAGCAGCGTCGGCGGACAGGGGGGAGATACGCAGTATTTT,CASSVGGQGGDTQYF